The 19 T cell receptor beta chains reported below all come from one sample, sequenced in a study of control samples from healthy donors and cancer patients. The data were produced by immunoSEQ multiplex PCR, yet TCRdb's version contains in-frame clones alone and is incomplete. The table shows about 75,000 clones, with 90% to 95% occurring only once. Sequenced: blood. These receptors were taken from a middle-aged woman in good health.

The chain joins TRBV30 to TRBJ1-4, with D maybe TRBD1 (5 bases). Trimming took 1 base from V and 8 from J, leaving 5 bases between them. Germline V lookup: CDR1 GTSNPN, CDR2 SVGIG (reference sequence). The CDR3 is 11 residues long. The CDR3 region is CAWSEGEKLFF. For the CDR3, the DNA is TGTGCCTGGAGTGAGGGGGAAAAACTGTTTTTT.

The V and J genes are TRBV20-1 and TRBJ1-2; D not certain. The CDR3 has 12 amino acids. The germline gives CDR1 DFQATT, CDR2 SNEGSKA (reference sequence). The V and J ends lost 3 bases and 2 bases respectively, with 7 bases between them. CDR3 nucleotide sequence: TGCAGTGCTAGTTGGGGAAACTATGGCTACACCTTC. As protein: CSASWGNYGYTF.

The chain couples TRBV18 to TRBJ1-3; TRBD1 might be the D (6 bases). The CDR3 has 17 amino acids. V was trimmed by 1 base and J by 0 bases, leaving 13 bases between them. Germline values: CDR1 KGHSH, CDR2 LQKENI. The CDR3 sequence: CASSPRTDAISGNTIYF. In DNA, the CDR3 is TGTGCCAGCTCACCACGGACAGACGCGATCTCTGGAAACACCATATATTTT.

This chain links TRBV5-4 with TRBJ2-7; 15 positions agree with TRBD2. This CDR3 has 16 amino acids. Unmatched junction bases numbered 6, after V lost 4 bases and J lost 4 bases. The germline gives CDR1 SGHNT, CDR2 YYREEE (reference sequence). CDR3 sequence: CASSPGTSGGQYEQYF. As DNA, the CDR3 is TGTGCCAGCAGCCCTGGGACTAGCGGGGGGCAATACGAGCAGTACTTC.

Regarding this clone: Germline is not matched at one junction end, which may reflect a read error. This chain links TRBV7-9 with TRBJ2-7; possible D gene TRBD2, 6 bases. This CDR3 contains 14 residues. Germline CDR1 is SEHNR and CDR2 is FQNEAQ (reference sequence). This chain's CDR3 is CASSLVRDSHEQYF. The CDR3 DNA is TGTGCCAGCAGCTTAGTGCGGGACTCCCACGAGCAGTACTTC.

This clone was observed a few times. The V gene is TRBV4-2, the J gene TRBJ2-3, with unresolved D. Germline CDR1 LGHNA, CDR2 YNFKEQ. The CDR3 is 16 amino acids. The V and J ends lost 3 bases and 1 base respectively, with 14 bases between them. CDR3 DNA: TGTGCCAGCAGCCAGGACCCGGTGGGTGGCACAGATACGCAGTATTTT. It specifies CASSQDPVGGTDTQYF.

CDR3 sequence: CASSGEDIYGYTF. The CDR3, as DNA: TGTGCCAGCAGTGGGGAGGACATCTATGGCTACACCTTC. The J gene is TRBJ1-2, the V gene TRBV2, with D maybe TRBD1 (5 bases). The germline gives CDR1 SNHLY, CDR2 FYNNEI. The CDR3 runs to 13 residues. V lost 4 bases to trimming and J lost 4 bases, with 10 bases between them. The full variable domain, with the rest looked up from reference TRBV2 and TRBJ1-2, is EPEVTQTPSHQVTQMGQEVILRCVPISNHLYFYWYRQILGQKVEFLVSFYNNEISEKSEIFDDQFSVERPDGSNFTLKIRSTKLEDSAMYFCASSGEDIYGYTFGSGTRLTVV.

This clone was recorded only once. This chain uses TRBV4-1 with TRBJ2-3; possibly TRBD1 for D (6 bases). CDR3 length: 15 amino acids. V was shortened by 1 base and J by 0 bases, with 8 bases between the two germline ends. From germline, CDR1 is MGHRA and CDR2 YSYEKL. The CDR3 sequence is CASSQVTGSTDTQYF. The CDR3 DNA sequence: TGCGCCAGCAGCCAAGTTACAGGGAGCACAGATACGCAGTATTTT.

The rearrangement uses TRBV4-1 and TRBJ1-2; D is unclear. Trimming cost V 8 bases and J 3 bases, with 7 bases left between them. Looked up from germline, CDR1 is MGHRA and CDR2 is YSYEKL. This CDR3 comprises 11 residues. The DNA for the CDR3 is TGCGCCAGCGGTGGAGACTATGGCTACACCTTC. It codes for CASGGDYGYTF.

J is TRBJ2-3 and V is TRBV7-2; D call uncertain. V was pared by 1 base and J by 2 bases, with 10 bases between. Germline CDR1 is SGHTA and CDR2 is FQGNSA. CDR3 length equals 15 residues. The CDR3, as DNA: TGTGCCAGCAGCTTAGGCCTAACTTACACAGATACGCAGTATTTT. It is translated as CASSLGLTYTDTQYF. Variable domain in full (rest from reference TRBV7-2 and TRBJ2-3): GAGVSQSPSNKVTEKGKDVELRCDPISGHTALYWYRQSLGQGLEFLIYFQGNSAPDKSGLPSDRFSAERTGGSVSTLTIQRTQQEDSAVYLCASSLGLTYTDTQYFGPGTRLTVL.

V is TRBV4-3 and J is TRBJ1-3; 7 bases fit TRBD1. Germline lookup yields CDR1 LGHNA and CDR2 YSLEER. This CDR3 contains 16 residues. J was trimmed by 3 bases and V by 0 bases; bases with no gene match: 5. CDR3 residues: CASSQDGRGNGNTIYF. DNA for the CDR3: TGCGCCAGCAGCCAAGATGGCAGGGGGAATGGAAACACCATATATTTT.

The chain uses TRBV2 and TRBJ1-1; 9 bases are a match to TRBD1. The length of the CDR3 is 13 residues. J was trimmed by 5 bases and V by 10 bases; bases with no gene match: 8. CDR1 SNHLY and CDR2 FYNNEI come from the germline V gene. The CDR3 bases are TGTGCCACTGGCTGGGACAGGGATACTGAAGCTTTCTTT. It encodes CATGWDRDTEAFF. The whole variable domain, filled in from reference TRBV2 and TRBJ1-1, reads EPEVTQTPSHQVTQMGQEVILRCVPISNHLYFYWYRQILGQKVEFLVSFYNNEISEKSEIFDDQFSVERPDGSNFTLKIRSTKLEDSAMYFCATGWDRDTEAFFGQGTRLTVV.

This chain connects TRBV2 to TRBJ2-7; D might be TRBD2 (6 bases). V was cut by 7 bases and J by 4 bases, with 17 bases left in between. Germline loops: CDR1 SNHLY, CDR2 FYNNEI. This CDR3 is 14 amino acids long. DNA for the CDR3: TGTGCCAGCACGGGAGCCCAGGACGTATACGAGCAGTACTTC. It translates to CASTGAQDVYEQYF.

The CDR3 sequence is CASGQRDRGQGEQFF. The CDR3 nucleotides are TGTGCCAGCGGACAGAGGGACAGGGGGCAGGGGGAGCAGTTCTTC. The chain is built from TRBV6-5 and TRBJ2-1; 12 bases align to TRBD1. J gave up 10 bases and V 8 bases, and 12 bases lay outside the gene matches. The CDR3 consists of 15 residues. Germline V gives CDR1 MNHEY, CDR2 SVGAGI.

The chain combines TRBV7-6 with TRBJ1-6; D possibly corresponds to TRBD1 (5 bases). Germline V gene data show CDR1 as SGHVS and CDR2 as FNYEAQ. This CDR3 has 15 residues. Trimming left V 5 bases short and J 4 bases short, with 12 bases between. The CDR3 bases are TGTGCCAGCAGCCTCCAGGGCGGTTATAATTCACCCCTCCACTTT. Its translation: CASSLQGGYNSPLHF.

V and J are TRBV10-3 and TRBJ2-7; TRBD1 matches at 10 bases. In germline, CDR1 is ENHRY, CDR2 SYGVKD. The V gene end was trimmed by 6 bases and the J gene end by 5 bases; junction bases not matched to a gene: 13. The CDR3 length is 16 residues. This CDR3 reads CAIRPGTGDLSDEQYF. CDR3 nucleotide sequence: TGTGCCATCAGACCCGGGACAGGGGATTTGAGCGACGAGCAGTACTTC.

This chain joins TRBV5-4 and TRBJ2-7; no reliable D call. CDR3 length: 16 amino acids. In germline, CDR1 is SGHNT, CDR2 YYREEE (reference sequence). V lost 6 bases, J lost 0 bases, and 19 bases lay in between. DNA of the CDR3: TGTGCCAGCACCCCGTTTGAGCGTACGGACTCCTACGAGCAGTACTTC. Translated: CASTPFERTDSYEQYF.

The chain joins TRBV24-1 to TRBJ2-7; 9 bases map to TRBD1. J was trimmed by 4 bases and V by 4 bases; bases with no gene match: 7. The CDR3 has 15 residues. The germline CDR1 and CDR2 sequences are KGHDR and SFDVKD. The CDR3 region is CATSDPGQGTYEQYF. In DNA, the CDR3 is TGTGCCACCAGTGACCCGGGACAGGGTACGTACGAGCAGTACTTC.

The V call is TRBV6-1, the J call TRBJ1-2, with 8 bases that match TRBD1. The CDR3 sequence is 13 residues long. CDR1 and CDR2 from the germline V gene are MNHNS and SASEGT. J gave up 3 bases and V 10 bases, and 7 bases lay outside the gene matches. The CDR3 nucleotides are TGTGCCACGACAGGGGTGGTGGACTATGGCTACACCTTC. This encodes CATTGVVDYGYTF.